Listed here are 16 T cell receptor beta chains from one sample, sequenced in a study of T cell changes during pregnancy in multiple sclerosis. Profiled with immunoSEQ multiplex PCR; TCRdb holds only in-frame clones, not every one. Here the sample spans fewer than 50,000 clones, roughly 87% being singletons. Sequenced material: CD8+ T cells from peripheral blood mononuclear cells, taken in the first trimester of pregnancy. These receptors all come from a female donor with multiple sclerosis, enrolled in a pregnancy study.

The chain links TRBV29-1 to TRBJ2-7; tentatively, D is TRBD1 (6 bases). Per germline, CDR1 SQVTM and CDR2 ANQGSEA. Between the trimmed V and J ends, which lost 6 bases and 4 bases, there was a span of 16 bases. The CDR3 runs 13 residues. This CDR3 is CSVTGTHQYEQYF. Written as DNA, the CDR3 is TGCAGCGTCACCGGGACACACCAATACGAGCAGTACTTC.

This clone is a singleton in its sample. The V gene is TRBV7-9, the J gene TRBJ2-7; 7 bases fit TRBD1. The ends lost 2 bases at V and 3 bases at J; junction bases unmatched: 7. This CDR3 spans 15 amino acids. CDR1 and CDR2 from the germline V gene are SEHNR and FQNEAQ (reference sequence). CDR3 residues: CASSLWTGAGYEQYF. As DNA, the CDR3 is TGTGCCAGCAGCTTATGGACAGGCGCCGGCTACGAGCAGTACTTC.

This chain connects TRBV21-1 to TRBJ2-4; the table's TRBD1 call for D was not verified on the DNA. TRBV21-1 is annotated as a pseudogene. This CDR3 spans 16 amino acids. CDR3 nucleotides: TGTGCCAGCAGCTTTCAGTGTGGCCTAGCCAAAAACATTCAGTACTTC. Amino acid sequence: CASSFQCGLAKNIQYF.

This sequence joins TRBV6-1 and TRBJ2-7, with D possibly being TRBD2 (6 bases). Trimming removed 4 bases from V and 0 bases from J, with 16 bases in between. The CDR3 loop spans 16 amino acids. Germline CDR1 is MNHNS and CDR2 is SASEGT. The CDR3 protein is CASSGSGWLSSYEQYF. Here the CDR3 DNA reads TGTGCCAGCAGTGGCAGCGGGTGGCTTAGCTCCTACGAGCAGTACTTC.

The V and J genes are TRBV19 and TRBJ2-3; 7 nucleotides align to TRBD1. The germline V gene encodes CDR1 LNHDA and CDR2 SQIVND (reference sequence). With V trimmed by 5 bases and J by 4 bases, 9 bases remained unmatched. CDR3 size: 15 residues. CDR3 sequence: CASSSPSTGPDTQYF. The DNA for the CDR3 is TGTGCCAGTAGTTCCCCCTCGACAGGGCCAGATACGCAGTATTTT.

V gene TRBV27 combines with J gene TRBJ1-2; maybe TRBD1 (6 bases). Trimming pared 3 bases from V and 4 bases from J, leaving 15 bases between. Germline loops: CDR1 MNHEY, CDR2 SMNVEV (reference sequence). This CDR3 is 15 amino acids long. CDR3 bases: TGTGCCAGCAGTTTGGGAGGGGGGAGTATCTATGGCTACACCTTC. It encodes CASSLGGGSIYGYTF.

This clone has only one observation. The chain recombines TRBV6-5 with TRBJ1-1, with TRBD1 as a possible D gene (5 bases). Trimming took 2 bases from V and 5 from J, leaving 9 bases between them. The CDR3 loop spans 13 amino acids. CDR1 and CDR2 (germline): MNHEY, SVGAGI. The CDR3 reads CASSYQGGTEAFF. The CDR3 DNA sequence: TGTGCCAGCAGTTACCAGGGTGGAACTGAAGCTTTCTTT.

The chain combines TRBV7-6 with TRBJ2-1; TRBD2 is a possible D gene (7 bases). V was shortened by 0 bases and J by 8 bases, with 11 bases between the two germline ends. Germline loops: CDR1 SGHVS, CDR2 FNYEAQ. The CDR3 is made up of 14 amino acids. The CDR3: CASSLAGGQDEQFF. CDR3 sequence (DNA): TGTGCCAGCAGCTTAGCGGGGGGGCAGGATGAGCAGTTCTTC.

The J gene is TRBJ2-7, the V gene TRBV19; weak D call: TRBD1 (5 bases). The germline CDR1 and CDR2 sequences are LNHDA and SQIVND (reference sequence). Deletions cut 6 bases from V and 2 bases from J, with 17 bases between. CDR3 size: 15 residues. CDR3 protein: CASSPGPTVAYEQYF. The CDR3 DNA follows: TGTGCCAGTAGCCCCGGTCCGACAGTAGCCTACGAGCAGTACTTC.

The chain uses TRBV27 and TRBJ1-2, with D maybe TRBD1 (6 bases). The germline V gene encodes CDR1 MNHEY and CDR2 SMNVEV (reference sequence). The CDR3 extends over 16 amino acids. V gave up 3 bases and J gave up 1 base, with 15 bases separating them. The CDR3 nucleotides read TGTGCCAGCAGTTTTAGCCAGGGGCGCGTTAACTATGGCTACACCTTC. This encodes CASSFSQGRVNYGYTF.

The chain couples TRBV5-8 to TRBJ2-7, with TRBD1 matching over 7 bases. This CDR3 is built from 14 residues. From germline, CDR1 is SGHTS and CDR2 YDEGEE. The V segment lost 3 bases and the J segment 4 bases; nucleotides outside the gene matches: 7. CDR3 loop: CASSSLAGGYEQYF. The DNA of the CDR3 is TGTGCCAGCAGCTCGCTCGCAGGGGGATACGAGCAGTACTTC.

The chain has TRBV6-1 and TRBJ2-6; no reliable D call. The CDR3 is made up of 15 amino acids. CDR1 is MNHNS and CDR2 is SASEGT in the germline V gene. Trimming took 0 bases from V and 0 from J, leaving 3 bases between them. The CDR3 protein is CASSEANSGANVLTF. The CDR3 DNA is TGTGCCAGCAGTGAAGCTAACTCTGGGGCCAACGTCCTGACTTTC.

This CDR3 reads CASSPLRGLYGYTF. CDR3 nucleotides: TGTGCCAGCAGCCCACTTCGCGGTCTCTATGGCTACACCTTC. This rearrangement joins TRBV7-2 to TRBJ1-2; D remains unclear. The CDR3 covers 14 residues. V shed 5 bases and J shed 4 bases, with 14 bases lying between them. CDR1 and CDR2 from the germline V gene are SGHTA and FQGNSA.

This clone was seen just once. Other DNA sequences in this sample translate to the same CDR3. This chain uses TRBV27 with TRBJ2-1; no clear D. CDR3 length: 12 residues. CDR1 MNHEY and CDR2 SMNVEV come from the germline V gene (reference sequence). Between the trimmed V and J ends, which lost 1 base and 8 bases, there was a span of 6 bases. The CDR3 sequence is CASSLLGDEQFF. DNA of the CDR3: TGTGCCAGCAGTTTATTGGGCGATGAGCAGTTCTTC.

The chain joins TRBV7-6 to TRBJ2-1; 15 nucleotides match TRBD2. V dropped 3 bases and J dropped 10; count of bases not matched to a gene: 1. CDR3 length: 14 amino acids. Per the germline V gene, CDR1 is SGHVS and CDR2 is FNYEAQ. This CDR3 reads CASSLGLAGGEQFF. CDR3 in DNA: TGTGCCAGCAGCTTGGGACTAGCGGGGGGCGAGCAGTTCTTC.

The chain carries TRBV5-1 and TRBJ2-7; tentatively, D is TRBD1 (5 bases). CDR1 SGHRS and CDR2 YFSETQ come from the germline V gene. The CDR3 sequence is 15 residues long. The V and J ends lost 0 bases and 5 bases respectively, with 15 bases between them. The CDR3 loop is CASSLVGRAVNEQYF. The CDR3 nucleotides are TGCGCCAGCAGCTTGGTCGGCAGGGCGGTCAACGAGCAGTACTTC.